This T cell receptor beta chain comes out of a study of technical replicates of blood from several donors. Sequenced by immunoSEQ multiplex PCR; TCRdb stores in-frame clones only, minus some. In the table there are roughly 80,000 clones, about 94% of which are singletons. The V and J ends lost 4 bases and 12 bases respectively, with 22 bases between them. The length of the CDR3 is 14 residues. Germline V lookup: CDR1 SGHDN, CDR2 FVKESK. The sequencing input was T cells isolated from PBMCs. This receptor was identified in a human donor in good health. The chain combines TRBV14 with TRBJ2-7; tentative D call: TRBD1 (6 bases). The CDR3 loop is CASSLGAYRELRYF. In DNA, the CDR3 is TGTGCCAGCAGCCTCGGGGCATACAGGGAGCTCCGGTACTTC.